This TCR beta chain was identified during a study of OX40 agonist ivuxolimab in advanced cancers. The CDR3 totals 15 residues. Germline V gene lookup returns CDR1 SGHDT and CDR2 YYEEEE. With 0 bases removed from V and 0 bases from J, the gap between germline ends came to 9 bases. The data were produced by immunoSEQ multiplex PCR, yet TCRdb's version contains in-frame clones alone and is incomplete. The sample contains 55,000 to 80,000 clones, roughly four fifths of which appear only once. Sampled blood was obtained at baseline, cycle 4 day 1, and cycle 7 day 1. The clonotype originates from an adult with an advanced solid tumor such as melanoma, head and neck, liver or kidney cancer. The chain carries TRBV5-6 and TRBJ1-1, with D perhaps matching TRBD1 (6 bases). Sequences were derived from CD4+ or CD8+ T cells sorted from blood, sampled in a trial of the OX40 agonist ivuxolimab. CDR3 amino acids: CASSLEGQMNTEAFF. DNA for the CDR3: TGTGCCAGCAGCTTGGAAGGACAGATGAACACTGAAGCTTTCTTT.